This section outlines one T cell receptor beta chain sequence together with its context. The antigen is unknown. Systemic immunosuppression or a history of autoimmune disease excluded patients. This entry is derived from a study of OX40 agonist ivuxolimab in advanced cancers. Study-level information: Cancers in dose escalation were hepatocellular, melanoma, renal cell and head and neck.

Findings and limits, study-wide: The average count of expanded clones was higher among CD8+ T cells than among CD4+. Clonal expansion was seen in CD4+ and CD8+ blood T cells by week 6 at 0.1 to 3.0 mg/kg.

TCRdb keeps only in-frame clones here, not all; method: immunoSEQ multiplex PCR. The sample carries 50,000 to 55,000 clones, approximately 92% recorded once. CDR3 length: 17 amino acids. Trimming took 1 base from V and 0 from J, leaving 14 bases between them. Per the germline V gene, CDR1 is SGHRS and CDR2 is YFSETQ. The receptor was derived from an adult with an advanced solid tumor such as melanoma, head and neck, liver or kidney cancer. The chain links TRBV5-1 to TRBJ1-3; no clear D gene. Material: CD4+ or CD8+ T cells sorted from blood, obtained in a trial of the OX40 agonist ivuxolimab. Written as DNA, the CDR3 is TGCGCCAGCAGCTTGTATGGCAGTCCCAGCTCTGGAAACACCATATATTTT. This codes for CASSLYGSPSSGNTIYF.